This TCR beta chain is drawn from a study of blood T cell repertoires in COVID-19. The V end was cut by 6 bases, the J end by 6 bases, with 21 bases between. This CDR3 has 15 residues. CDR1 and CDR2 from the germline V gene are MNHNY and SVGAGI (reference sequence). Researchers sorted participants into cohorts using their self-reported clinical history. Profiling relied on immunoSEQ multiplex PCR, and the TCRdb table lists in-frame clones only, not all of them. The table shows roughly 360,000 clones, with roughly 86% occurring only once. V is TRBV6-6 and J is TRBJ2-7; tentative D call: TRBD2 (6 bases). Sample: PBMCs or T cells enriched from blood (not recorded which). The receptor's source is a man aged 30 to 45 who had recovered from COVID-19. Here the CDR3 DNA reads TGTGCCAGCAGGCCTCCACCGGGACTTGGTGGCGAGCAGTACTTC. Translation: CASRPPPGLGGEQYF.